These 8 T cell receptor beta chains originate from one sample sequenced in a study of neurological immune-mediated disorders. TCRdb recomputed calls from the 5' RACE reads with MiXCR, one row per CDR3 protein. The sample contains 71,000 or so distinct CDR3 sequences, 12% to 15% of which appear only once. The time point was: longitudinal time-point 1 (baseline). The source material was PBMCs. The source of these receptors is a female donor with HTLV-1-associated myelopathy (HAM/TSP).

This clonotype came up many times. J is TRBJ1-1 and V is TRBV7-8; the D gene is possibly TRBD1 (5 bases). Germline CDR1 SGHVS, CDR2 FQNEAQ. V was pared by 8 bases and J by 7 bases, with 11 bases between. This CDR3 spans 11 amino acids. This chain's CDR3 is CASSRGGEAFF. The CDR3 DNA reads as TGTGCCAGCTCCCGTGGGGGTGAAGCTTTCTTT.

This clonotype was counted many times. V is TRBV20-1 and J is TRBJ2-1; TRBD2 aligns across 8 bases. The length of the CDR3 is 15 residues. Germline V gene data show CDR1 as DFQATT and CDR2 as SNEGSKA (reference sequence). V trimming: 7 bases; J trimming: 0 bases; junction bases outside the gene matches: 8. The CDR3 nucleotides are TGCAGTGTAGGCGGGGGGATGGACTCCTACAATGAGCAGTTCTTC. Amino acids: CSVGGGMDSYNEQFF.

This clonotype was observed many times. In DNA, the CDR3 is TGTGCCAGCAGTACACCCGGGACAGGGGACTACGAGCAGTACTTC. Its translation: CASSTPGTGDYEQYF. This sequence joins TRBV27 and TRBJ2-7, with 10 bases identical to TRBD1. The germline CDR1 and CDR2 sequences are MNHEY and SMNVEV (reference sequence). Trimming removed 5 bases from V and 3 bases from J; junction bases left unmatched: 7. The CDR3 is made up of 15 amino acids.

This clonotype was seen at least ten times. This sequence joins TRBV9 and TRBJ2-3, with D possibly TRBD2 on 5 matching bases. The CDR3 is made up of 15 amino acids. The ends were cut back, 4 bases at V and 0 bases at J, with 12 bases in the middle. Looked up from germline, CDR1 is SGDLS and CDR2 is YYNGEE. The CDR3 DNA follows: TGTGCCAGCAGCCCAGGAACGGGGAGCACAGATACGCAGTATTTT. The encoded protein is CASSPGTGSTDTQYF.

This clonotype was counted many times. CDR3 sequence: CASSEQGAGQPQHF. In DNA form, the CDR3 reads TGTGCCAGCTCTGAACAGGGGGCAGGTCAGCCCCAGCATTTT. This chain links TRBV18 with TRBJ1-5; 9 bases are shared with TRBD1. CDR1 KGHSH and CDR2 LQKENI come from the germline V gene. Trimming took 6 bases from V and 6 from J; bases not matched to a gene: 6. The CDR3 consists of 14 residues.

This clonotype was counted ten times or more. This chain connects TRBV29-1 to TRBJ2-2; D is undetermined. Trimming left V 3 bases short and J 2 bases short, with 7 bases between. The CDR3 runs to 13 residues. Germline-derived CDR1 and CDR2 are SQVTM and ANQGSEA. The CDR3 DNA is TGCAGCGTTGATGTCAGAAACACCGGGGAGCTGTTTTTT. It is translated as CSVDVRNTGELFF.

This clonotype was seen a few times. The chain carries TRBV30 and TRBJ2-1, with D possibly matching TRBD2 (6 bases). This CDR3 contains 11 residues. Between the trimmed V and J ends, which lost 8 bases and 4 bases, there was a span of 9 bases. The germline V gene encodes CDR1 GTSNPN and CDR2 SVGIG (reference sequence). CDR3 coding DNA: TGTGCCGGGGGAGGATACAATGAGCAGTTCTTC. Its translation: CAGGGYNEQFF.

This clonotype was seen more than once but under ten times. The chain combines TRBV5-6 with TRBJ2-7, with D possibly matching TRBD1 (5 bases). The CDR3 is made up of 12 amino acids. V was cut by 3 bases and J by 7 bases, with 11 bases left in between. Germline CDR1 and CDR2: SGHDT and YYEEEE. CDR3 sequence: CASSSSGFEQYF. In DNA, the CDR3 is TGTGCCAGCAGCTCGTCAGGGTTTGAGCAGTACTTC.